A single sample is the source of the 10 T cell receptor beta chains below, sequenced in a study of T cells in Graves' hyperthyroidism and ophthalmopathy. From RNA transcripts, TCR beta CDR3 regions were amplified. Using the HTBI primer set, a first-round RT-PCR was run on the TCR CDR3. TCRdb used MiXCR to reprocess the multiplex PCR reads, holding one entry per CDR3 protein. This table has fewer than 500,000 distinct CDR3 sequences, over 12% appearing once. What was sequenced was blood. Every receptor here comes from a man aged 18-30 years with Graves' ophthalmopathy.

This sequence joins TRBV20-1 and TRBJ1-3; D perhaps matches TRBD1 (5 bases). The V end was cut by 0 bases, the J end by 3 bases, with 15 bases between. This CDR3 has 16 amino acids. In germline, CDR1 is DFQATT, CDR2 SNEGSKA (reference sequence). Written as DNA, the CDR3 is TGCAGTGCTAGAGATTCCCGCAGGGCAAGTGGAAACACCATATATTTT. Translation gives CSARDSRRASGNTIYF.

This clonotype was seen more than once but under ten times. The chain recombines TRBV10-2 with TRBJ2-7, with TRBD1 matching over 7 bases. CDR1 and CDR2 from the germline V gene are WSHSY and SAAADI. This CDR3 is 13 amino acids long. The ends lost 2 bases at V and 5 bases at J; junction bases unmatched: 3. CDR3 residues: CASSENRGHEQYF. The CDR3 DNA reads TGCGCCAGCAGTGAGAACAGGGGTCACGAGCAGTACTTC.

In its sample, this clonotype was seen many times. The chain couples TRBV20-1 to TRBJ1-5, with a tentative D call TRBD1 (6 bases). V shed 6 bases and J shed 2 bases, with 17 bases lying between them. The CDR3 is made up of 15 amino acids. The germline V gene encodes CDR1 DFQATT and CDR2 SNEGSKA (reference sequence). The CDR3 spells CSAPGGGLGNQPQHF. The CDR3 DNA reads TGCAGTGCCCCAGGTGGGGGGCTTGGCAATCAGCCCCAGCATTTT.

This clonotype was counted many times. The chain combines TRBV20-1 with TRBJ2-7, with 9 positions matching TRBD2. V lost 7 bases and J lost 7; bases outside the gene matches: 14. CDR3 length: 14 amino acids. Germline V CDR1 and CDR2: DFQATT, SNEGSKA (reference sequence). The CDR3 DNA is TGCAGTGTCAGAGAAATAGCGGGAGTGGGGGAGCAGTACTTC. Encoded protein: CSVREIAGVGEQYF.

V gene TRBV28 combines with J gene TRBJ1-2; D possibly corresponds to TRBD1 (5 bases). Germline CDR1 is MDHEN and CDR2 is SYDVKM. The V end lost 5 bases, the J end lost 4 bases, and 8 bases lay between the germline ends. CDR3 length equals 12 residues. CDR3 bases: TGTGCCAGCAGTAGGGGTGTCTATGGCTACACCTTC. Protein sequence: CASSRGVYGYTF.

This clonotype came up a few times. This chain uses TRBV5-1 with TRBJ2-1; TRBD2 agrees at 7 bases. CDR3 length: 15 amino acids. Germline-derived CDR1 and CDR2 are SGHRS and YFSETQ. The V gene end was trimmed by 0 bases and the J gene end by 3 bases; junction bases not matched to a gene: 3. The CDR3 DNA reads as TGCGCCAGCAGCTTGGTCCTAGCGGACTACAATGAGCAGTTCTTC. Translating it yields CASSLVLADYNEQFF.

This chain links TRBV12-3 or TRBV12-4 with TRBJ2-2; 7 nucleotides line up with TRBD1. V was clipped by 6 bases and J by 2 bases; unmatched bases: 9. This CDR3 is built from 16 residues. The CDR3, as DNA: TGTGCCAGCAGCGCCGCCGGGACAGCTAACACCGGGGAGCTGTTTTTT. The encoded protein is CASSAAGTANTGELFF.

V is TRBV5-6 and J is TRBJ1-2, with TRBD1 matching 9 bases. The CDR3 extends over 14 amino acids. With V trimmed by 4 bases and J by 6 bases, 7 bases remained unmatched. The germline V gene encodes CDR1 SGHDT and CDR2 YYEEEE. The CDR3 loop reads CASSRPGTGHGYTF. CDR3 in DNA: TGTGCCAGCAGCCGTCCCGGGACAGGGCATGGCTACACCTTC.

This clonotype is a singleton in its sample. Here the CDR3 reads CATSDPNRAGGLLSTDTQYF. CDR3 bases: TGTGCCACCAGTGATCCCAATCGGGCGGGGGGCCTCCTCAGCACAGATACGCAGTATTTT. This chain links TRBV24-1 with TRBJ2-3; 8 bases are a match to TRBD2. Germline-derived CDR1 and CDR2 are KGHDR and SFDVKD. This CDR3 contains 20 residues. After removal of 3 bases from V and 0 bases from J, the junction contained 16 bases not matched to a gene.

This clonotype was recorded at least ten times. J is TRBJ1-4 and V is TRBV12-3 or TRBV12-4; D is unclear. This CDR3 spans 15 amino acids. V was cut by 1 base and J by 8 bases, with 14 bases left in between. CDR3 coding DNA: TGTGCCAGCAGTTTAGAGGGAACCGCGGACGAAAAACTGTTTTTT. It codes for CASSLEGTADEKLFF.